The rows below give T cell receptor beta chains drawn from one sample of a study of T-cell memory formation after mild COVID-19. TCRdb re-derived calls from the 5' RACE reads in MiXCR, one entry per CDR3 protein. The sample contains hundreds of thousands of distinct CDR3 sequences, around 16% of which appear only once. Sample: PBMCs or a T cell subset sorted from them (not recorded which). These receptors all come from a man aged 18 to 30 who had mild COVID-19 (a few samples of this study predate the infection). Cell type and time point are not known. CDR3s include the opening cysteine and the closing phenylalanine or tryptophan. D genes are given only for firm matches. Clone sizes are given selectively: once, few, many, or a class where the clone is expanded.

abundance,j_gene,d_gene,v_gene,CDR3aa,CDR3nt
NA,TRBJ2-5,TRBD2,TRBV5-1,CASSLTLAERGETQYF,TGCGCCAGCAGCCTGACTCTAGCGGAAAGAGGGGAGACCCAGTACTTC
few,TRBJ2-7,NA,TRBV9,CASSVEVFSEQYF,TGTGCCAGCTCGGTAGAGGTCTTTTCCGAGCAGTACTTC
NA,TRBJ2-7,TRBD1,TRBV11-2,CASEFGTGQGATYEQYF,TGTGCCAGCGAGTTTGGGACGGGACAGGGGGCTACCTACGAGCAGTACTTC
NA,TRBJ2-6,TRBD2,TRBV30,CASGSSGISGANVLTF,TGTGCCTCCGGGTCTAGCGGCATCTCTGGGGCCAACGTCCTGACTTTC
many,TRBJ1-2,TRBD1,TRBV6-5,CASSYSDRGGYTF,TGTGCCAGCAGTTACTCCGACAGGGGTGGCTACACCTTC
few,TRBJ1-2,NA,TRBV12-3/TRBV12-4,CASRSAGYGYTF,TGTGCCAGCCGGTCGGCAGGCTATGGCTACACCTTC
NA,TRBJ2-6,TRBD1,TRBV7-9,CASSFTGALSGANVLTF,TGTGCCAGCAGCTTTACAGGGGCCCTCTCTGGGGCCAACGTCCTGACTTTC
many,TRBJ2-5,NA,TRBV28,CASSRWETQYF,TGTGCCAGCAGTCGGTGGGAGACCCAGTACTTC
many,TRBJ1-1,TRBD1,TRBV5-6,CASSPDGGTGDTEAFF,TGTGCCAGCAGCCCCGACGGGGGCACAGGGGACACTGAAGCTTTCTTT
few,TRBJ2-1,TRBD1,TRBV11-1,CASSLGLDRGGSYNEQFF,TGTGCCAGCAGCTTAGGACTGGACAGGGGAGGCTCCTACAATGAGCAGTTCTTC
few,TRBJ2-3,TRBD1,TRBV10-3,CASRQGAGADTQYF,TGTGCCTCCAGACAGGGGGCCGGGGCAGATACGCAGTATTTT
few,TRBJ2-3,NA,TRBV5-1,CASRYPGFPDTQYF,TGCGCCAGCAGGTACCCAGGGTTTCCAGATACGCAGTATTTT
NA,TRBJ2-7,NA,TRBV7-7,CASRVKSSYYEQYF,TGTGCCAGCAGGGTGAAGTCAAGCTACTACGAGCAGTACTTC
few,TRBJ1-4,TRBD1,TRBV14,CASSFDRGRREKLFF,TGTGCCAGCAGTTTTGACAGGGGGCGACGAGAAAAACTGTTTTTT
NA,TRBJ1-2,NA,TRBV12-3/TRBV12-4,CASSRPLSGYGYTF,TGTGCCAGCAGTCGACCCCTTTCCGGCTATGGCTACACCTTC
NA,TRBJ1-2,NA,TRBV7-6,CASSLDRNGGYTF,TGTGCCAGCAGCTTAGACAGAAATGGGGGCTACACCTTC
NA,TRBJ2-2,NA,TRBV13,CASSLVGRNTGELFF,TGTGCCAGCAGCTTAGTGGGTCGGAACACCGGGGAGCTGTTTTTT
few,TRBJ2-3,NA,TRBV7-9,CASESRGGTDTQYF,TGTGCCAGCGAGTCGAGGGGGGGCACAGATACGCAGTATTTT
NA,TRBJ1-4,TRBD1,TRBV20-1,CSAHQGADEKLFF,TGCAGTGCCCATCAGGGGGCGGATGAAAAACTGTTTTTT
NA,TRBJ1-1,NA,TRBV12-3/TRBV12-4,CASREQGRMNTEAFF,TGTGCCAGCAGAGAACAGGGAAGAATGAACACTGAAGCTTTCTTT
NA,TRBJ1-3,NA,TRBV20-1,CSAMGASGNTIYF,TGCAGTGCTATGGGGGCGTCTGGAAACACCATATATTTT
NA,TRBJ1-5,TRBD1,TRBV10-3,CAISDGTGDQPQHF,TGTGCCATCAGTGATGGGACAGGGGATCAGCCCCAGCATTTT
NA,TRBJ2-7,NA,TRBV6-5,CASSYAPFYEQYF,TGTGCCAGCAGTTACGCCCCGTTCTACGAGCAGTACTTC
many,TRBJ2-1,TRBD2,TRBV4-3,CASSQPSGGYNEQFF,TGCGCCAGCAGCCAGCCTAGCGGGGGCTACAATGAGCAGTTCTTC
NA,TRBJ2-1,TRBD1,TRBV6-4,CASSDSWDREGEQFF,TGTGCCAGCAGTGACTCTTGGGACAGGGAGGGTGAGCAGTTCTTC
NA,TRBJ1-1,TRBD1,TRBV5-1,CASSLETGGWTEAFF,TGCGCCAGCAGCTTGGAGACAGGGGGTTGGACTGAAGCTTTCTTT
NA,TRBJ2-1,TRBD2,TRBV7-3,CASSLGGGASDEQFF,TGTGCCAGCAGCTTAGGCGGGGGGGCCTCTGATGAGCAGTTCTTC
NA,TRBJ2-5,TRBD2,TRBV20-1,CSAREVAGFQETQYF,TGCAGTGCTAGAGAGGTAGCGGGGTTCCAAGAGACCCAGTACTTC
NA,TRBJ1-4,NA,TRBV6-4,CASTVGGGHEKLFF,TGTGCCAGCACCGTCGGCGGGGGCCATGAAAAACTGTTTTTT
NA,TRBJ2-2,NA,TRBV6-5,CASSYSSGFTGELFF,TGTGCCAGCAGTTACTCGTCAGGGTTCACCGGGGAGCTGTTTTTT
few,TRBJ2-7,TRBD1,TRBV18,CASSLSQGADEQYF,TGTGCCAGCTCACTGTCCCAGGGGGCAGACGAGCAGTACTTC
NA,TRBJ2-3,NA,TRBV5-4,CASYEGRSTDTQYF,TGTGCCAGCTACGAGGGCCGGAGCACAGATACGCAGTATTTT
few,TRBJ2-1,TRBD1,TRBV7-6,CASSLGRDRGREGLYNEQFF,TGTGCCAGCAGCTTGGGCCGGGACAGGGGGCGAGAAGGACTCTACAATGAGCAGTTCTTC
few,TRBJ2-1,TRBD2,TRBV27,CASSSIAGGHNEQFF,TGTGCCAGCAGCTCAATAGCGGGGGGACACAATGAGCAGTTCTTC
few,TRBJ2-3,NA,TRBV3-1,CASSQVPGPTDTQYF,TGTGCCAGCAGCCAAGTACCGGGTCCCACAGATACGCAGTATTTT
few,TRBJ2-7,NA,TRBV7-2,CASSPTTSTPGYYF,TGTGCCAGCAGCCCAACGACTTCCACCCCCGGCTATTACTTC
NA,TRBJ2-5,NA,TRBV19,CASSSGPTVYQETQYF,TGTGCCAGTAGTTCCGGGCCGACAGTCTACCAAGAGACCCAGTACTTC
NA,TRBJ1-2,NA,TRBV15,CATSRDRNTYGYTF,TGTGCCACCAGCAGAGATCGAAACACCTATGGCTACACCTTC
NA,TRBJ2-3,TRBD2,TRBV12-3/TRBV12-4,CASRSGLAGFADTQYF,TGTGCCAGCAGGTCCGGACTAGCAGGCTTTGCAGATACGCAGTATTTT
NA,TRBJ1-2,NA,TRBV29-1,CSVADSPYGYTF,TGCAGCGTAGCGGACAGCCCCTATGGCTACACCTTC
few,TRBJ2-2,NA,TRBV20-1,CSASSADRTGELFF,TGCAGTGCTAGTTCTGCGGATCGTACCGGGGAGCTGTTTTTT
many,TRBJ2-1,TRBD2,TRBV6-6,CASSHPGLASSNEQFF,TGTGCCAGCAGTCATCCGGGACTAGCGTCCTCCAATGAGCAGTTCTTC
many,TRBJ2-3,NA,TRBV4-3,CASSLLNGPSTDTQYF,TGCGCCAGCAGCCTTCTGAACGGGCCCAGCACAGATACGCAGTATTTT
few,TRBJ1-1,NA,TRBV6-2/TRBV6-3,CASSYYDRNTEAFF,TGTGCCAGCAGTTACTACGACAGGAACACTGAAGCTTTCTTT
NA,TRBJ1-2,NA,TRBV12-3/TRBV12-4,CASTQEGNSGYGYTF,TGTGCCAGCACCCAAGAGGGGAATTCTGGCTATGGCTACACCTTC
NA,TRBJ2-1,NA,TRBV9,CASSVAQGYSYNEQFF,TGTGCCAGCAGCGTAGCTCAGGGCTACTCCTACAATGAGCAGTTCTTC
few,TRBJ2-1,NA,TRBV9,CASSRVVNEQFF,TGTGCCAGCAGCCGGGTCGTTAATGAGCAGTTCTTC
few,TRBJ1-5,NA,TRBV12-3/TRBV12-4,CASTFLPGRTRVSNQPQHF,TGTGCCAGCACCTTCCTCCCGGGACGCACGCGGGTGAGCAATCAGCCCCAGCATTTT
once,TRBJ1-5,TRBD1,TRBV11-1,CASSKGQEDQPQHF,TGTGCCAGCAGCAAAGGACAGGAAGATCAGCCCCAGCATTTT
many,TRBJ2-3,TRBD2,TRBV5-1,CASSLAIAGSTDTQYF,TGCGCCAGCAGCTTGGCCATAGCGGGAAGCACAGATACGCAGTATTTT
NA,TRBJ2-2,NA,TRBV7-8,CASSWNRESGELFF,TGTGCCAGCAGCTGGAACAGGGAAAGCGGGGAGCTGTTTTTT
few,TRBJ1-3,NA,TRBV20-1,CSARDESSGNTIYF,TGCAGTGCTAGAGACGAGAGCTCTGGAAACACCATATATTTT
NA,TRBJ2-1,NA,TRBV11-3,CASSPPSGSPGEQFF,TGTGCCAGCAGCCCCCCCTCGGGGAGCCCCGGTGAGCAGTTCTTC
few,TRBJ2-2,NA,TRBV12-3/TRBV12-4,CASRGNYHTGELFF,TGTGCCAGCAGGGGGAACTATCACACCGGGGAGCTGTTTTTT
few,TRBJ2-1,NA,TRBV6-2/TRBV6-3,CASSYGTGEQFF,TGTGCCAGCAGTTACGGGACGGGCGAGCAGTTCTTC
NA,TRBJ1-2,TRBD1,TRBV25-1,CASSERDRGNYGYTF,TGTGCCAGCAGTGAGAGGGACAGGGGAAACTATGGCTACACCTTC
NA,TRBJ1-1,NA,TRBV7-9,CASSLPRDGTEAFF,TGTGCCAGCAGCTTGCCCAGGGATGGCACTGAAGCTTTCTTT
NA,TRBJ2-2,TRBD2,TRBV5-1,CGTSRGDTGELFF,TGCGGGACATCCCGGGGGGACACCGGGGAGCTGTTTTTT
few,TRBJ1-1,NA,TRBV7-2,CASSLAPGGSTEAFF,TGTGCCAGCAGCTTAGCCCCGGGGGGCTCCACTGAAGCTTTCTTT
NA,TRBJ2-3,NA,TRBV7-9,CASTLPWDCTDTQYF,TGTGCCAGCACCCTGCCTTGGGACTGCACAGATACGCAGTATTTT